The entry below describes one TCR beta chain. This entry comes from a study of early stage breast cancer tumors. Background on the study: Samples were sequenced at about 10-fold average coverage.

Trimming cost V 5 bases and J 1 base, with 14 bases left between them. The CDR3 is made up of 15 amino acids. Germline V CDR1 and CDR2: LGHNA, YNFKEQ. Method: immunoSEQ multiplex PCR; TCRdb's copy keeps in-frame clones and lacks some. The table records tens of thousands of clones, around 80% of them present only once. The sequencing input was blood. This TCR was recovered from a person aged 25 to 40 with breast cancer. The chain is built from TRBV4-2 and TRBJ1-1, with no clear D. CDR3 nucleotides: TGTGCCAGCAGCGACCTGGGAGGGAAGAACACTGAAGCTTTCTTT. It specifies CASSDLGGKNTEAFF.